The 15 T cell receptor beta chains in this list originate from one sample, sequenced in a study of T cell repertoires in cytomegalovirus infection. These receptors have no identified antigens. TCRdb passed the reads through MiXCR, listing each CDR3 protein once. The sample lists roughly 150,000 distinct CDR3 sequences, less than 25% occurring once. Sequenced here: CD8+ T cells from cultured PBMCs, sampled from culture after CMV antigen stimulation. The receptor source for this set is a human donor in good health (CMV status not recorded). Some clones in this sample may be carry-over from other donors' samples.

This clonotype has a handful of counts. This chain joins TRBV27 and TRBJ1-1, with unresolved D. This CDR3 has 16 residues. Germline V gives CDR1 MNHEY, CDR2 SMNVEV (reference sequence). V dropped 2 bases and J dropped 2 bases, with 15 bases sitting between them. The CDR3 nucleotides read TGTGCCAGCAGTTTAATAAAGGCGGCCTTCAACACTGAAGCTTTCTTT. Translated: CASSLIKAAFNTEAFF.

The chain combines TRBV6-2 or TRBV6-3 with TRBJ2-2; tentative D call: TRBD1 (6 bases). CDR1 and CDR2 from the germline V gene are MNHEY and SVGEGT. V shed 7 bases and J shed 4 bases, with 16 bases lying between them. The CDR3 length is 15 residues. CDR3 sequence (DNA): TGTGCCAGCAACTCCCGGGACATGCCCACCGGGGAGCTGTTTTTT. Translation gives CASNSRDMPTGELFF.

This sequence joins TRBV28 and TRBJ1-5, with TRBD1 matching over 7 bases. Germline loops: CDR1 MDHEN, CDR2 SYDVKM. V was pared by 2 bases and J by 4 bases, with 5 bases of the junction left unmatched. This CDR3 has 15 residues. The CDR3 reads CASSLNRGPNQPQHF. Written as DNA, the CDR3 is TGTGCCAGCAGTTTAAACAGGGGACCTAATCAGCCCCAGCATTTT.

This clonotype showed up just a few times. The J gene is TRBJ2-1, the V gene TRBV7-2; 7 nucleotides align to TRBD2. Trimming at V came to 5 bases and at J to 10 bases, leaving 17 bases not matched to a gene. CDR1 SGHTA and CDR2 FQGNSA come from the germline V gene. The CDR3 extends over 16 amino acids. The chain's CDR3 is CASSELGLEGLREQFF. In DNA form, the CDR3 reads TGTGCCAGCAGCGAGCTCGGACTAGAGGGCCTCCGCGAGCAGTTCTTC. The complete variable domain, with remaining parts taken from reference TRBV7-2 and TRBJ2-1, reads GAGVSQSPSNKVTEKGKDVELRCDPISGHTALYWYRQSLGQGLEFLIYFQGNSAPDKSGLPSDRFSAERTGGSVSTLTIQRTQQEDSAVYLCASSELGLEGLREQFFGPGTRLTVL.

In its sample, this clonotype was seen a few times. The chain uses TRBV12-3 or TRBV12-4 and TRBJ1-2; D is undetermined. This CDR3 comprises 14 residues. Trimming cost V 1 base and J 7 bases, with 13 bases left between them. CDR3 sequence (DNA): TGTGCCAGCAGTTTAGTCCAGACCTCCACTGGCTACACCTTC. It is translated as CASSLVQTSTGYTF.

This clonotype occurred a few times. The chain couples TRBV6-6 to TRBJ2-7; no firm D call. Germline V gives CDR1 MNHNY, CDR2 SVGAGI (reference sequence). This CDR3 spans 14 amino acids. The ends were cut back, 8 bases at V and 0 bases at J, with 14 bases in the middle. CDR3 DNA sequence: TGTGCCAGCGGTAGGGATTTAGGCTCCTACGAGCAGTACTTC. It codes for CASGRDLGSYEQYF.

The rearrangement links TRBV7-6 to TRBJ2-1, with D perhaps TRBD1 (5 bases). The V gene's germline CDR1 is SGHVS and CDR2 FNYEAQ. V lost 1 base to trimming and J lost 2 bases, with 9 bases between them. This CDR3 is built from 15 residues. The CDR3 nucleotides read TGTGCCAGCAGCTTAGGGCGGACAACCTACAATGAGCAGTTCTTC. Translated, it gives CASSLGRTTYNEQFF.

The gene calls are TRBV7-8 and TRBJ1-1, with 8 bases that match TRBD1. Germline loops: CDR1 SGHVS, CDR2 FQNEAQ. CDR3 length: 15 amino acids. The V segment lost 3 bases and the J segment 4 bases; nucleotides outside the gene matches: 7. CDR3 DNA: TGTGCCAGCAGCTTCTTGGGACAGGCGATCACTGAAGCTTTCTTT. Translated, it gives CASSFLGQAITEAFF.

This clonotype showed up just a few times. The chain combines TRBV6-1 with TRBJ2-5, with 8 bases matching TRBD2. Germline CDR1 and CDR2: MNHNS and SASEGT. The CDR3 sequence is 15 residues long. Trimming cost V 7 bases and J 5 bases; bases outside gene matches: 12. CDR3 amino acids: CASTRGGGQGETQYF. CDR3 in DNA: TGTGCCAGCACCCGGGGCGGGGGGCAGGGGGAGACCCAGTACTTC.

There are a few counts of this clonotype. The CDR3 is CASSQDDGTSSYNEQFF. The CDR3 DNA is TGCGCCAGCAGCCAAGATGACGGGACTAGCTCCTACAATGAGCAGTTCTTC. This chain links TRBV4-1 with TRBJ2-1; 8 bases fit TRBD2. The V gene's germline CDR1 is MGHRA and CDR2 YSYEKL. The CDR3 is 17 residues long. Germline trimming cut 0 bases from V and 0 bases from J; bases unmatched to any gene: 4.

The J gene is TRBJ1-5, the V gene TRBV6-1; D is undetermined. Deletions cut 4 bases from V and 1 base from J, with 11 bases between. The CDR3 contains 15 residues. Germline CDR1 and CDR2: MNHNS and SASEGT. The CDR3 DNA reads as TGTGCCAGCAGTGCCGGAATGGGGAGCAATCAGCCCCAGCATTTT. Protein: CASSAGMGSNQPQHF.

This clonotype was detected a few times. V usage is TRBV4-1 and J usage is TRBJ2-7, with 8 positions matching TRBD2. The junction had 8 bases not matched to a gene; V was cut back by 0 bases and J by 1 base. The CDR3 extends over 17 amino acids. Germline lookup yields CDR1 MGHRA and CDR2 YSYEKL. In nucleotides, the CDR3 is TGCGCCAGCAGCCAAGATCTTACTAGCGGTGTATCCTACGAGCAGTACTTC. Its translation: CASSQDLTSGVSYEQYF.

This clonotype has a handful of counts. V is TRBV7-9 and J is TRBJ2-1, with TRBD1 identical over 7 bases. The CDR3 has 14 residues. The V gene end was trimmed by 8 bases and the J gene end by 3 bases; junction bases not matched to a gene: 7. Germline assignment: CDR1 SEHNR and CDR2 FQNEAQ (reference sequence). The CDR3 spells CASSGTVDYNEQFF. CDR3 sequence (DNA): TGTGCCAGCTCTGGGACAGTTGACTACAATGAGCAGTTCTTC.

The V call is TRBV6-5, the J call TRBJ1-3; weak D call: TRBD1 (5 bases). Trimming took off 0 bases at V and 7 bases at J, with 13 bases between the two ends. From germline, CDR1 is MNHEY and CDR2 SVGAGI. The CDR3 consists of 15 residues. The CDR3 coding sequence is TGTGCCAGCAGTTACTCCCCAGGGTTAAGGAACACCATATATTTT. It is translated as CASSYSPGLRNTIYF.

The chain couples TRBV12-3 or TRBV12-4 to TRBJ2-3; 12 bases line up with TRBD1. Trimming removed 5 bases from V and 4 bases from J; junction bases left unmatched: 4. The CDR3 is 15 residues long. CDR3 in amino acids: CASSTRDRGPDTQYF. In nucleotides, the CDR3 is TGTGCCAGCAGTACCCGGGACAGGGGGCCAGATACGCAGTATTTT.